This entry describes one T cell receptor (beta chain). The data were taken from a study of blood T cell repertoires in COVID-19. Overall study: Acute and convalescent COVID-19 samples came from the United States, Italy and Spain. Sources were T cells, B-cell-depleted T cells, or PBMCs; the material itself was cDNA or gDNA.

This CDR3 is built from 12 residues. Germline CDR1 is GTSNPN and CDR2 is SVGIG (reference sequence). V shed 2 bases and J shed 4 bases, with 7 bases lying between them. Original methodology: For nucleated cells, counts were estimated from reference gene primer amplification. Clones were sequenced by immunoSEQ multiplex PCR, and TCRdb holds only the in-frame ones, with some missing. V and J calls and clone size come straight from that table; D and trimming were deduced from the DNA. The data contain hundreds of thousands of clones, roughly 80% of them singletons. The receptor was derived from a woman aged 80 or older with active or convalescent COVID-19. The sample taken for sequencing was peripheral blood. The chain recombines TRBV30 with TRBJ2-3, with D tentatively TRBD1 (6 bases). The CDR3 DNA reads as TGTGCCTGGAGTCAGGGGTCAGATACGCAGTATTTT. This codes for CAWSQGSDTQYF.